This T cell receptor (beta chain) was captured by sequencing in a study of blood T cell repertoires in COVID-19. Only in-frame clones appear in the TCRdb table, and some are missing; sequencing was by immunoSEQ multiplex PCR. Here the sample spans approximately 250,000 clones, around 86% being singletons. Trimming took 5 bases from V and 6 from J; bases not matched to a gene: 7. Germline CDR1 reads SGHTA; CDR2 reads FQGNSA. The CDR3 is made up of 15 amino acids. The sample consisted of peripheral blood. The chain uses TRBV7-2 and TRBJ1-4; 9 nucleotides align to TRBD1. The sequence derives from a woman in her sixties or seventies who had recovered from COVID-19. CDR3 loop: CASSLDRGGYEKLFF. CDR3 sequence (DNA): TGTGCCAGCAGCCTGGACAGGGGAGGCTATGAAAAACTGTTTTTT. The variable domain in full, completed from reference TRBV7-2 and TRBJ1-4, reads GAGVSQSPSNKVTEKGKDVELRCDPISGHTALYWYRQSLGQGLEFLIYFQGNSAPDKSGLPSDRFSAERTGGSVSTLTIQRTQQEDSAVYLCASSLDRGGYEKLFFGSGTQLSVL.